This note documents a single T cell receptor (beta chain) sequence. The V end was cut by 6 bases, the J end by 6 bases, with 12 bases between. There are 14 residues in the CDR3. The germline V gene has CDR1 MDHEN and CDR2 SYDVKM. Regarding time point: blood at routine non-recurrence follow-up after resection. These data are taken from a study of spatial heterogeneity in lung cancer. Study summary: Detection of beta-chain sequences consistently exceeded that of alpha-chain sequences. Combinations of a unique TCR and a UMI were tallied in raw reads, and on average each appeared more than ten times.

One entry per CDR3 protein results from TCRdb running MiXCR on the 5' RACE reads. The repertoire consists of over 95,000 distinct CDR3 sequences, with under 14% occurring once and the leading ten covering approximately 24%. J is TRBJ1-6 and V is TRBV28; D unresolved. The source material was PBMCs, sampled at follow-up. This TCR derives from a female donor with early-stage non-small cell lung cancer. CDR3 coding DNA: TGTGCCAGCAGCCTACCGAGAACTAATTCACCCCTCCACTTT. Protein product: CASSLPRTNSPLHF.